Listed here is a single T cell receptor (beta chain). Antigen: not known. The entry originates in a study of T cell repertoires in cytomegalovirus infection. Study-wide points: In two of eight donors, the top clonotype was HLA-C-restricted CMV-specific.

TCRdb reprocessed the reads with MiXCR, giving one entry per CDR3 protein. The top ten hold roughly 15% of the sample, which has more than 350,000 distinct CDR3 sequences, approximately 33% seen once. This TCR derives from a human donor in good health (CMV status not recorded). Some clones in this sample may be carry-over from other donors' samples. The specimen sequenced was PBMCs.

CDR3 nucleotides: TGTGCCAGCAGCTCACCCAGGGGATCAGATCAGCCCCAGCATTTT. It encodes CASSSPRGSDQPQHF. V and J are TRBV28 and TRBJ1-5; TRBD1 might be the D (6 bases). Germline V gene lookup returns CDR1 MDHEN and CDR2 SYDVKM. This CDR3 contains 15 residues. V was cut by 6 bases and J by 5 bases, with 17 bases left in between.